This TCR beta chain derives from a study of cytomegalovirus exposure and HLA in healthy donors. PCR primers comprised 60 Vbeta and 13 Jbeta primers. Clones were sequenced by immunoSEQ multiplex PCR, and TCRdb holds only the in-frame ones, with some missing. This sample carries 200,000 to 300,000 clones, roughly 80% of them seen once, and the ten largest clones take 5% to 6.5%. This clone turned up a few times. The CDR3 totals 15 residues. Trimming took off 0 bases at V and 3 bases at J, with 8 bases between the two ends. Looked up from germline, CDR1 is MNHEY and CDR2 is SMNVEV (reference sequence). Sequencing was carried out using PBMCs. The gene calls are TRBV27 and TRBJ1-4, with D unresolved. This receptor was taken from a woman between 35 and 50 years old in good health and CMV-seropositive. CDR3 region: CASSLSERANEKLFF. In DNA form, the CDR3 reads TGTGCCAGCAGTTTATCGGAGAGGGCTAATGAAAAACTGTTTTTT.